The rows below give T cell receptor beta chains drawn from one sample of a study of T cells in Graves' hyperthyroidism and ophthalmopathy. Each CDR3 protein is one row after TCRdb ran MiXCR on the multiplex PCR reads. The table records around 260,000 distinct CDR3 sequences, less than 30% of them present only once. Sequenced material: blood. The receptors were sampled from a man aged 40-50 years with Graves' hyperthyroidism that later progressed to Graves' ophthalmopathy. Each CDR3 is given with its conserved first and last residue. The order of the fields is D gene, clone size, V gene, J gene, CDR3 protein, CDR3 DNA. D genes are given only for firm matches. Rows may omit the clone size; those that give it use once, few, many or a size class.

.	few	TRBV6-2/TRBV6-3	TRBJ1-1	CASRQPGQLTEAFF	TGTGCCAGCAGACAACCGGGACAACTTACTGAAGCTTTCTTT
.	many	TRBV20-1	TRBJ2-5	CSATPTETGTQETQYF	TGCAGTGCTACCCCGACGGAGACAGGAACACAAGAGACCCAGTACTTC
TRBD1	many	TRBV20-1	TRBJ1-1	CSANRGTEAFF	TGCAGTGCTAACAGGGGCACTGAAGCTTTCTTT
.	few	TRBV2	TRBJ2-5	CASGISVGAGETQYF	TGTGCCAGCGGAATTAGCGTGGGGGCCGGGGAGACCCAGTACTTC
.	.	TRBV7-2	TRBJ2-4	CASSLAQDIQYF	TGTGCCAGCAGCTTAGCTCAAGACATTCAGTACTTC
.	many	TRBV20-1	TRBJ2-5	CSARVYSNETQYF	TGCAGTGCTAGGGTGTATAGCAATGAGACCCAGTACTTC
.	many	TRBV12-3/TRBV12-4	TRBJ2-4	CASSLGSAFVQYF	TGTGCCAGCAGTTTAGGTTCGGCCTTTGTTCAGTACTTC
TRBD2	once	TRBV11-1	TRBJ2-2	CASRTSGARGTGELFF	TGTGCCAGCAGGACTAGCGGGGCCCGTGGCACCGGGGAGCTGTTTTTT
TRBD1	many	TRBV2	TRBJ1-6	CASSDRGLASPLHF	TGTGCCAGCAGTGACAGGGGGTTGGCTTCACCCCTCCACTTT
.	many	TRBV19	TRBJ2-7	CASSISEGRTYEQYF	TGTGCCAGTAGTATTTCGGAGGGACGGACTTACGAGCAGTACTTC
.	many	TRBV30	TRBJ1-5	CAWRPADSNQPQHF	TGTGCCTGGAGACCGGCGGATAGCAATCAGCCCCAGCATTTT
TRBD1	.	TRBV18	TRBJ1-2	CASSPPGQGASGYTF	TGTGCCAGCTCCCCACCGGGACAGGGGGCTTCTGGCTACACCTTC
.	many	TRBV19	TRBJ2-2	CASGSGGHGGELFF	TGTGCCAGTGGGTCAGGGGGGCACGGCGGGGAGCTGTTTTTT
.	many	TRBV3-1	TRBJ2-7	CASSQSGVSYEQYF	TGTGCCAGCAGCCAGTCGGGGGTCTCCTACGAGCAGTACTTC
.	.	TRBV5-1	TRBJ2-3	CASRTDRGGGDTQYF	TGCGCCAGCAGAACTGACCGGGGCGGTGGAGATACGCAGTATTTT
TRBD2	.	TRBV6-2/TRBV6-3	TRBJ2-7	CASSTFPLAGVVNEQYF	TGTGCCAGCAGTACCTTTCCCCTAGCGGGAGTCGTCAACGAGCAGTACTTC
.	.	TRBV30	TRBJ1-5	CAWSVLGTAGQPQHF	TGTGCCTGGAGTGTGCTAGGGACGGCGGGGCAGCCCCAGCATTTT
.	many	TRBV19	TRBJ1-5	CASAMRVGRGHNQPQHF	TGTGCCAGTGCTATGAGGGTCGGGAGGGGCCACAATCAGCCCCAGCATTTT
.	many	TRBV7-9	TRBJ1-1	CASTAEYGNTEAFF	TGTGCCAGCACGGCAGAGTATGGAAACACTGAAGCTTTCTTT
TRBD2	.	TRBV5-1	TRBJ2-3	CASSLALAGGPDTQYF	TGCGCCAGCAGCCTGGCGCTAGCGGGAGGCCCAGATACGCAGTATTTT
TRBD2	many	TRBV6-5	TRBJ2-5	CASSPTGGLAGPQETQYF	TGTGCCAGCAGTCCTACAGGAGGACTAGCGGGACCCCAAGAGACCCAGTACTTC
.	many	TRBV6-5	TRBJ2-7	CASGRDSNSYEQYF	TGTGCCAGCGGCCGGGACTCGAACTCCTACGAGCAGTACTTC
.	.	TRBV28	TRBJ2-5	CASSRGWTQYF	TGTGCCAGCAGCCGGGGTTGGACCCAGTACTTC
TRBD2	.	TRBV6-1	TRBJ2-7	CASSEAGGRLYEQHF	TGTGCCAGCAGTGAAGCTGGCGGGAGGCTCTACGAGCAGCACTTC
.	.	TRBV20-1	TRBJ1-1	CSAVPGHTEAFF	TGCAGTGCTGTCCCGGGACACACTGAAGCTTTCTTT
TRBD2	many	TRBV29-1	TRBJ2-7	CSVGPTGTSFYEQYF	TGCAGCGTTGGTCCTACAGGGACTAGCTTCTACGAGCAGTACTTC
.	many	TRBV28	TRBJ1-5	CASSLSAGNNQPQHF	TGTGCCAGCAGTTTATCGGCCGGGAACAATCAGCCCCAGCATTTT
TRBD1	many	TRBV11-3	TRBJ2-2	CASSRRDRAGELFF	TGTGCCAGCAGCCGGCGGGACAGGGCCGGGGAGCTGTTTTTT
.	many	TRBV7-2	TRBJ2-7	CASSSYPGAYEQYF	TGTGCCAGCAGCTCCTATCCAGGCGCCTACGAGCAGTACTTC
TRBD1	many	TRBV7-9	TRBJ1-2	CASSWSRGPVGYTF	TGTGCCAGCAGCTGGTCTAGGGGGCCAGTTGGCTACACCTTC
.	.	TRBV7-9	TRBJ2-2	CVSPGTENTGELFF	TGTGTCAGCCCAGGGACTGAGAACACCGGGGAGCTGTTTTTT
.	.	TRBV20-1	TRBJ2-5	CSARASQETQYF	TGCAGTGCTAGAGCCAGCCAAGAGACCCAGTACTTC
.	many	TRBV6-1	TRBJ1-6	CASRSTSGDSPLHF	TGTGCCAGCAGGTCCACGTCGGGGGACTCACCCCTCCACTTT
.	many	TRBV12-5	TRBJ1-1	CASGLETGNTEAFF	TGTGCTAGTGGTTTGGAAACAGGTAACACTGAAGCTTTCTTT
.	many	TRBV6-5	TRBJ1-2	CASSYSTVNYGYTF	TGTGCCAGCAGTTACTCGACGGTAAACTATGGCTACACCTTC
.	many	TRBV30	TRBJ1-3	CAWSVKSASGNTIYF	TGTGCCTGGAGTGTAAAGTCAGCTTCTGGAAACACCATATATTTT
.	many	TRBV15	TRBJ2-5	CATSRTGRGTQYF	TGTGCCACCAGCAGGACAGGGAGGGGGACCCAGTACTTC
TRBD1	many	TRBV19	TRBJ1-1	CASSRDSKNNMNTEAFF	TGTGCCAGTAGCCGGGACAGCAAAAACAATATGAACACTGAAGCTTTCTTT
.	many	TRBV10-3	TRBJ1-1	CAISDRGRNTEAFF	TGTGCCATCAGTGACAGGGGACGGAACACTGAAGCTTTCTTT
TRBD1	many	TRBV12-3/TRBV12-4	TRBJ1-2	CASRAGTVYGYTF	TGTGCCAGCAGGGCCGGGACAGTCTATGGCTACACCTTC
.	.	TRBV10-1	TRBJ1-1	CASSVGRQTEAFF	TGCGCCAGCAGTGTGGGGCGACAGACTGAAGCTTTCTTT
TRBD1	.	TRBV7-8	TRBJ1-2	CASSFGGQGGGYTF	TGTGCCAGCAGCTTCGGAGGACAGGGCGGTGGCTACACCTTC
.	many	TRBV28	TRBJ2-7	CASSLPGLYEQYF	TGTGCCAGCAGTTTACCAGGACTCTACGAGCAGTACTTC
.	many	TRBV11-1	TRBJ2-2	CASSLVRGGPNTGELFF	TGTGCCAGCAGCTTAGTTCGGGGCGGCCCGAACACCGGGGAGCTGTTTTTT
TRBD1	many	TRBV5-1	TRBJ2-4	CASSVAGTGGNIQYF	TGCGCCAGCAGCGTCGCCGGGACAGGGGGTAACATTCAGTACTTC
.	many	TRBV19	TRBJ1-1	CASPPQGFLNTEAFF	TGTGCCAGCCCCCCTCAGGGATTTTTGAACACTGAAGCTTTCTTT
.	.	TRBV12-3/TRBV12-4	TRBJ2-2	CASSPAGTGELFF	TGTGCCAGCAGTCCGGCGGGGACCGGGGAGCTGTTTTTT
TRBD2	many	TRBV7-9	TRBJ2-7	CASSHSGNGEQYF	TGTGCCAGCAGCCATAGCGGGAATGGCGAGCAGTACTTC
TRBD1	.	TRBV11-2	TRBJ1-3	CASSLNRGQSTPSAGYF	TGTGCCAGCAGCTTGAATCGGGGACAGAGTACACCATCCGCAGGATATTTT
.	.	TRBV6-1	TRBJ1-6	CASSAGFGNSPLHF	TGTGCCAGCAGTGCAGGGTTCGGGAATTCACCCCTCCACTTT